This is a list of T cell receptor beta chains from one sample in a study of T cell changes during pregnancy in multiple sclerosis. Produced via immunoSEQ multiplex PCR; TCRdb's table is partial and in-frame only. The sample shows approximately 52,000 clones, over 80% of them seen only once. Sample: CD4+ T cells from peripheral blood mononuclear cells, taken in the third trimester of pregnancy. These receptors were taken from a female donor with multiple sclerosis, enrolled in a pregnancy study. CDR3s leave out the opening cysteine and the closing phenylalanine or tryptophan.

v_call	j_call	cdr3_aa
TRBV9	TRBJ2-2	ASSVEVTGPNTGELF
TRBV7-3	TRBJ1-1	ASSLTGGGTEAF
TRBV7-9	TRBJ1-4	ASSSGTGVNEKLF
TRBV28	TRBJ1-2	ASSLAGGSPDYT
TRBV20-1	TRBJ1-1	SARDTPEAF
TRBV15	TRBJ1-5	ATSSPGQPNQPQH
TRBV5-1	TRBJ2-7	ASSVGPYEQY
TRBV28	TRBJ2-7	ASSLAGGGRSDEQY
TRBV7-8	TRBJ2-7	ASSLAGIYEQY
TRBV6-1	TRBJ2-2	ASSDPGLRGWPGELF
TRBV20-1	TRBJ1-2	SAISGGRYT
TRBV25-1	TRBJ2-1	ASSEASGENEQF
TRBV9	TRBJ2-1	ASSVGTGGTYNEQF
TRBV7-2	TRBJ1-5	ASSPQGADQPQH
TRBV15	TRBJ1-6	ATSRGDRGLANSPLH
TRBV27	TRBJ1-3	ASSLTGKTGNTIY
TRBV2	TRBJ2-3	ASSAGTSGGTDTQY
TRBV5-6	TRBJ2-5	ASSPGGPPQY
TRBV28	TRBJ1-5	ASSSQTGMGNQPQH
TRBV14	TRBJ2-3	ASSPGTSGTSTDTQY
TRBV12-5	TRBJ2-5	ASGTGQPQETQY
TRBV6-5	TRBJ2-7	ASSYSRDRAYEQY
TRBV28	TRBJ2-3	ASKGWSTDTQY
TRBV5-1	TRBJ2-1	ASSSSSARNNEQF
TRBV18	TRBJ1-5	ASSLNTGVGQPQH
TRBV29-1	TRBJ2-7	SVNFPGLGTSEQY
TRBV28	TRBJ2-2	ASNSAPGASGELF
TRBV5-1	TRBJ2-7	ASKLAGNYEQY
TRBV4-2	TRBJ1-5	ASSLIAGQSNQPQH
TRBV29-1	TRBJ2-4	SVAPTGLAKNIQY
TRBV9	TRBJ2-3	ASSVEFSRTSTDTQY
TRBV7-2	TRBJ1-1	ASSLPGQQAF
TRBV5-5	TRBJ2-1	ASSFPHSDEQF
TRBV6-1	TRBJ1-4	ASTLGGAAEVF
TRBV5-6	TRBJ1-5	ASSSRGAYSNQPQH
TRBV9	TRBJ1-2	ASSVEQGYGYT
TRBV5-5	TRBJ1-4	ASSLDWGSLNEKLF
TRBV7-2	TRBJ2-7	ASSTTSGGVPYEQY
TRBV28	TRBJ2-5	ASRKSLAQETQY
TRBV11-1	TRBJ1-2	ASSPGSRILYGYT
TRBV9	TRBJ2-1	ASSPLGLAGMTYNEQF
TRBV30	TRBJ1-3	ACATGTGTGNTIY
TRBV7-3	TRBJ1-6	ASSLRGGSPYNSPLH
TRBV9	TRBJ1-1	ASSVDGGDTEAF
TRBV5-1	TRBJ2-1	ASSLGLAVTFVEQF
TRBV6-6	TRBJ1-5	ASSYGGGNQPQH
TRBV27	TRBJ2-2	ASKILAGGSGELF
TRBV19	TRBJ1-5	ASSIGQDNQPQH
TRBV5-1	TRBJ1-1	ASGQTGRDTEAF
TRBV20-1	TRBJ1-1	SAPLRFEAF
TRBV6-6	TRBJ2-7	ASTSELYEQY
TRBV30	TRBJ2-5	AWSVLGASGGSWAQY
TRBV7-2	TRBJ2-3	ASSLRAWSSTDTQY
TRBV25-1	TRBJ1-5	ASSEAGGSNQPQH